The table lists the clone carrying this T cell receptor beta chain with many counts. Coverage ceases 3 residues before the CDR3 finishes, and the germline J gene fills in the end. The data stem from a study of T cell clonality in common variable immunodeficiency. The repertoire was sequenced with immunoSEQ multiplex PCR; TCRdb's copy has only in-frame clones and lacks some. The profile covers over 55,000 clones, none occurring a single time. V was pared by 5 bases and J by 5 bases, with 15 bases of the junction left unmatched. Per the germline V gene, CDR1 is DFQATT and CDR2 is SNEGSKA (reference sequence). This CDR3 comprises 17 residues.

The clonotype originates from a person aged 18 to 75 in good health. Sequencing was performed on peripheral blood mononuclear cells. J is TRBJ2-3 and V is TRBV20-1; 11 nucleotides agree with TRBD2. CDR3 sequence: CSAFSVAGGPLGDTQYF. The sequenced CDR3 bases are TGCAGTGCTTTCTCTGTAGCGGGAGGGCCTCTGGGAGATACG.